This TCR beta chain came from a study of shared clonotypes between healthy human individuals. Study summary: Per-donor plates numbered three CD4 naive, three CD4 memory, two CD8 naive and one CD8 memory.

Naive CD8 cells were CD45RO-negative, positively selected for CCR7, excluding terminally differentiated effector memory CD45RA+ cells. The CDR3 has 14 amino acids. Trimming took off 5 bases at V and 3 bases at J, with 14 bases between the two ends. Germline values: CDR1 LNHDA, CDR2 SQIVND (reference sequence). The assay was immunoSEQ multiplex PCR, and TCRdb's table has in-frame clones only and misses some. The repertoire holds about 2.1 million clones, with more than 85% as singletons. This clonotype originated in a man in his late teens or twenties in good health. Some clones in this sample may be carry-over from other donors' samples. Material for sequencing was naive CD8+ T cells from PBMCs. The chain is built from TRBV19 and TRBJ2-7, with D possibly TRBD1 on 7 matching bases. The CDR3: CASSPPGGIYEQYF. The CDR3 bases are TGTGCCAGTAGTCCGCCAGGGGGGATCTACGAGCAGTACTTC.